These 18 T cell receptor beta chains were all obtained from the same sample, sequenced in a study of T-cell memory formation after mild COVID-19. MiXCR, run by TCRdb on the 5' RACE reads, gives a single entry per CDR3 protein. The sample holds a few hundred thousand distinct CDR3 sequences, roughly an eighth seen once. The sample consisted of PBMCs or a T cell subset sorted from them (not recorded which). The receptors were sampled from a man aged 18 to 35 who had mild COVID-19 (a few samples of this study predate the infection). Cell type and time point are not known.

The chain recombines TRBV4-1 with TRBJ2-5; D gene uncertain. CDR3 length: 14 residues. Germline CDR1 and CDR2: MGHRA and YSYEKL. V gave up 3 bases and J gave up 6 bases, with 14 bases separating them. The CDR3 sequence: CASSHPPPSQTQYF. CDR3 coding DNA: TGCGCCAGCAGCCACCCCCCGCCTAGTCAGACCCAGTACTTC.

DNA for the CDR3: TGTGCCAGCAGGGGACAACAGGGGCAAGAGGAGACCCAGTACTTC. This sequence encodes CASRGQQGQEETQYF. The V call is TRBV2, the J call TRBJ2-5; 7 positions agree with TRBD1. The germline CDR1 and CDR2 sequences are SNHLY and FYNNEI. The CDR3 is 15 residues long. V dropped 6 bases and J dropped 5; count of bases not matched to a gene: 12.

This chain joins TRBV14 and TRBJ2-3; no clear D. CDR1 is SGHDN and CDR2 is FVKESK in the germline V gene. This CDR3 spans 12 amino acids. V lost 0 bases, J lost 6 bases, and 4 bases lay in between. CDR3 protein: CASSQEVDTQYF. CDR3 nucleotide sequence: TGTGCCAGCAGCCAAGAGGTGGATACGCAGTATTTT.

The V call is TRBV29-1, the J call TRBJ1-2; TRBD1 agrees at 9 bases. The CDR3 length is 13 residues. Unmatched junction bases numbered 5, after V lost 7 bases and J lost 2 bases. CDR1 and CDR2 (germline): SQVTM, ANQGSEA. The CDR3 DNA sequence: TGCAGCGCCGGGACAGGGTTAAACTATGGCTACACCTTC. Translation: CSAGTGLNYGYTF.

In this sample, this clonotype turned up a few times. The chain joins TRBV12-3 or TRBV12-4 to TRBJ2-3; TRBD2 matches 13 bases. V lost 4 bases to trimming and J lost 6 bases; unmatched junction nucleotides: 4. The CDR3 length is 15 residues. The CDR3 is CASSYGLAGADTQYF. The CDR3 DNA is TGTGCCAGCAGTTACGGACTAGCGGGGGCGGATACGCAGTATTTT.

V gene TRBV5-1 combines with J gene TRBJ2-2; D unclear. V gave up 0 bases and J gave up 6 bases, with 9 bases separating them. The length of the CDR3 is 14 residues. In germline, CDR1 is SGHRS, CDR2 YFSETQ. DNA for the CDR3: TGCGCCAGCAGCTTGGACGGGTCCCCCGGGGAGCTGTTTTTT. It codes for CASSLDGSPGELFF. The full variable domain, completed using reference TRBV5-1 and TRBJ2-2, is KAGVTQTPRYLIKTRGQQVTLSCSPISGHRSVSWYQQTPGQGLQFLFEYFSETQRNKGNFPGRFSGRQFSNSRSEMNVSTLELGDSALYLCASSLDGSPGELFFGEGSRLTVL.

The chain has TRBV5-1 and TRBJ1-1; 7 positions agree with TRBD1. V gave up 4 bases and J gave up 5 bases; unmatched junction bases: 14. CDR3 length equals 16 residues. Germline CDR1 SGHRS, CDR2 YFSETQ. The CDR3 DNA is TGCGCCAGCAGCCCAAATATAAGGGGGCTAGGTACTGAAGCTTTCTTT. Protein sequence: CASSPNIRGLGTEAFF.

The chain is built from TRBV5-1 and TRBJ2-5; 9 bases are a match to TRBD2. Germline CDR1 is SGHRS and CDR2 is YFSETQ. V was clipped by 6 bases and J by 0 bases; unmatched bases: 9. This CDR3 contains 16 residues. DNA for the CDR3: TGCGCCAGCAAGGTAGCGGGGGCTTCATACCAAGAGACCCAGTACTTC. It yields the protein CASKVAGASYQETQYF.

The CDR3 sequence: CASSKRGQETQYF. DNA of the CDR3: TGCGCCAGCTCTAAACGGGGCCAAGAGACCCAGTACTTC. The rearrangement uses TRBV10-2 and TRBJ2-5; TRBD2 might be the D (5 bases). The germline V gene encodes CDR1 WSHSY and CDR2 SAAADI. The V and J ends lost 8 bases and 1 base respectively, with 11 bases between them. The length of the CDR3 is 13 residues.

In its sample, this clonotype was seen many times. The chain is built from TRBV5-1 and TRBJ2-7; tentatively, D is TRBD1 (8 bases). Between the trimmed V and J ends, which lost 4 bases and 1 base, there was a span of 18 bases. This CDR3 contains 16 residues. Looked up from germline, CDR1 is SGHRS and CDR2 is YFSETQ. The CDR3, as DNA: TGCGCCAGCAGCGGGGGGGACAGGACCTTGTCCTACGAGCAGTACTTC. Protein sequence: CASSGGDRTLSYEQYF.

In its sample, this clonotype was seen a few times. The chain carries TRBV12-3 or TRBV12-4 and TRBJ2-2; D not certain. This CDR3 is 15 amino acids long. With 8 bases removed from V and 3 bases from J, the gap between germline ends came to 16 bases. This chain's CDR3 is CASAPPNQDTGELFF. CDR3 DNA sequence: TGTGCCAGCGCCCCTCCGAACCAGGACACCGGGGAGCTGTTTTTT.

This clonotype was seen a few times. The CDR3 nucleotides are TGTGCCAGCAGCGGGGGACAGCCTGGAAACACCATATATTTT. Its protein product is CASSGGQPGNTIYF. The chain combines TRBV12-3 or TRBV12-4 with TRBJ1-3; 7 bases align to TRBD1. The CDR3 runs to 14 residues. Trimming at V came to 6 bases and at J to 2 bases, leaving 4 bases not matched to a gene.

V and J are TRBV29-1 and TRBJ1-4; D is ambiguous. In germline, CDR1 is SQVTM, CDR2 ANQGSEA. This CDR3 region has 12 residues. The V end was cut by 4 bases, the J end by 5 bases, with 8 bases between. As DNA, the CDR3 is TGCAGCGTTGTCTTCGGAAATGAAAAACTGTTTTTT. As protein: CSVVFGNEKLFF.

The sample holds a few counts of this clonotype. V usage is TRBV7-9 and J usage is TRBJ2-1, with 10 bases identical to TRBD2. The V gene end was trimmed by 6 bases and the J gene end by 7 bases; junction bases not matched to a gene: 9. This CDR3 is built from 15 residues. Germline values: CDR1 SEHNR, CDR2 FQNEAQ (reference sequence). CDR3 residues: CASRQGTSGANEQFF. DNA for the CDR3: TGTGCCAGCAGGCAGGGCACTAGCGGGGCTAATGAGCAGTTCTTC.

The chain joins TRBV7-9 to TRBJ2-3; D is possibly TRBD1 (6 bases). The CDR3 totals 17 residues. CDR1 is SEHNR, CDR2 FQNEAQ, per germline (reference sequence). V was trimmed by 5 bases and J by 2 bases, leaving 20 bases between them. CDR3 amino acids: CASSRRATGLNTDTQYF. The CDR3 DNA follows: TGTGCCAGCAGCCGCCGTGCGACAGGACTCAACACAGATACGCAGTATTTT.

The CDR3 coding sequence is TGTGCCAGCAGCTTCGATGCCCCCTACAATGAGCAGTTCTTC. Translated, it gives CASSFDAPYNEQFF. The J gene is TRBJ2-1, the V gene TRBV7-9; D ambiguous. The CDR3 length is 14 residues. From germline, CDR1 is SEHNR and CDR2 FQNEAQ (reference sequence). Trimming took off 3 bases at V and 2 bases at J, with 8 bases between the two ends.

This clonotype showed up just a few times. The V gene is TRBV7-7, the J gene TRBJ2-1; 11 positions match TRBD2. Germline CDR1 reads SSHAT; CDR2 reads FNYEAQ (reference sequence). The CDR3 loop spans 15 amino acids. The J segment lost 4 bases and the V segment lost 6 bases, leaving 5 bases of the junction unmatched. For the CDR3, the DNA is TGTGCCAGCAGACCCTCTAGCGGGGGGTACAATGAGCAGTTCTTC. Its translation is CASRPSSGGYNEQFF.

The rearrangement links TRBV4-2 to TRBJ2-3, with TRBD2 matching over 11 bases. CDR1 and CDR2 (germline): LGHNA, YNFKEQ. Trimming removed 3 bases from V and 0 bases from J; junction bases left unmatched: 8. The CDR3 covers 18 residues. CDR3 sequence reads: CASSQGLLAGDSTDTQYF. The CDR3 nucleotides are TGTGCCAGCAGCCAGGGATTACTAGCGGGGGATAGCACAGATACGCAGTATTTT.